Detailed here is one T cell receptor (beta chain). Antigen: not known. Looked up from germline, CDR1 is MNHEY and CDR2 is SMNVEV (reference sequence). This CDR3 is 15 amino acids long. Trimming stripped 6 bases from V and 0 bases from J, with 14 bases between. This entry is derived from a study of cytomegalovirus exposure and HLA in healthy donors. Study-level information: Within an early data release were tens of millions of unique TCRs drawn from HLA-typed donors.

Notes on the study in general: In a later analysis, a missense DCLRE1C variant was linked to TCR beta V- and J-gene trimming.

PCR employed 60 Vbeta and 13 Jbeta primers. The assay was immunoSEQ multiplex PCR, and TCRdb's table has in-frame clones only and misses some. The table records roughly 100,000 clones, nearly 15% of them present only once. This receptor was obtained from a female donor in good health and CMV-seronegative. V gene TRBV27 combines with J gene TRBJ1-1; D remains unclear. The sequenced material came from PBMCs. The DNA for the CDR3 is TGTGCCAGCAGGCAAAGCGGGGAATTGAACACTGAAGCTTTCTTT. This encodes CASRQSGELNTEAFF.